The next 23 T cell receptor beta chains were all read from a single sample in a study of blood T cells in healthy people across ages. Then a second PCR, running roughly 6 to 12 cycles, was carried out with a sample-barcoded 5' primer and a J-beta primer mix. One entry per CDR3 protein results from TCRdb running MiXCR on the 5' RACE reads. The sample lists about 1.8 million distinct CDR3 sequences, about 49% seen once, with 2% to 2.5% in the top ten. Specimen: blood. These receptors were collected from a woman aged 40-49 years in good health.

In the case of this clonotype: A read error may explain this, as a much larger clone is one base away. The genes are TRBV28 and TRBJ1-2; D not certain. Germline V gene sequence: CDR1 MDHEN, CDR2 SYDVKM. This CDR3 is built from 12 residues. DNA for the CDR3: TGTGCCAGCAGTTTAGGGGTAGATGGCGACACCTTC. Translation gives CASSLGVDGDTF.

In this sample, this clonotype turned up once. The chain combines TRBV7-8 with TRBJ2-5; maybe TRBD1 (5 bases). The length of the CDR3 is 17 residues. The germline V gene encodes CDR1 SGHVS and CDR2 FQNEAQ. Trimming removed 2 bases at V and 1 base at J, with 17 bases between. The CDR3 DNA is TGTGCCAGCAGCTTAAACGAGGACATCAGGCCCCAAGAGACCCAGTACTTC. Translation gives CASSLNEDIRPQETQYF.

The genes are TRBV4-2 and TRBJ2-5, with 12 bases lining up with TRBD2. The CDR3 loop spans 15 amino acids. Germline V gene data show CDR1 as LGHNA and CDR2 as YNFKEQ. The trim removed 0 bases at V and 6 bases at J, leaving 2 bases unmatched. CDR3 region: CASSQETSGGKTQYF. The DNA for the CDR3 is TGTGCCAGCAGCCAAGAGACTAGCGGGGGTAAGACCCAGTACTTC.

The V call is TRBV10-3, the J call TRBJ2-1; TRBD2 aligns across 10 bases. Germline trimming cut 3 bases from V and 4 bases from J; bases unmatched to any gene: 3. The CDR3 totals 15 residues. Germline values: CDR1 ENHRY, CDR2 SYGVKD. For the CDR3, the DNA is TGTGCCATCAGTGAAACAGCGGGGGGGTACAATGAGCAGTTCTTC. Translating gives CAISETAGGYNEQFF.

This clonotype was counted between two and nine times. This chain uses TRBV25-1 with TRBJ2-2, with D maybe TRBD1 (5 bases). Trimming left V 8 bases short and J 6 bases short, with 16 bases between. This CDR3 comprises 14 residues. CDR1 is MGHDK, CDR2 SYGVNS, per germline. CDR3 in DNA: TGTGCCAGCGCCCTAGGCAGGGAACCCGGGGAGCTGTTTTTT. Its translation: CASALGREPGELFF.

This chain uses TRBV7-2 with TRBJ1-2; unclear D gene. Germline V gene data show CDR1 as SGHTA and CDR2 as FQGNSA. V gave up 1 base and J gave up 0 bases, with 12 bases separating them. This CDR3 region has 16 residues. The CDR3 nucleotides are TGTGCCAGCAGCTTAGGCGGGGTAGTTTCTAACTATGGCTACACCTTC. This translates into CASSLGGVVSNYGYTF.

This sequence joins TRBV5-1 and TRBJ2-5; a possible D gene is TRBD1 (6 bases). CDR3 length: 16 amino acids. Looked up from germline, CDR1 is SGHRS and CDR2 is YFSETQ. Trimming took off 0 bases at V and 3 bases at J, with 15 bases between the two ends. The CDR3 loop is CASSLATGSFEETQYF. Written as DNA, the CDR3 is TGCGCCAGCAGCTTGGCCACAGGGAGTTTTGAAGAGACCCAGTACTTC.

The rearrangement joins TRBV20-1 to TRBJ2-1; D remains ambiguous. In germline, CDR1 is DFQATT, CDR2 SNEGSKA (reference sequence). The CDR3 has 12 amino acids. V shed 1 base and J shed 7 bases, with 8 bases lying between them. The CDR3 region is CSARASKNEQFF. CDR3 DNA: TGCAGTGCTAGAGCCTCGAAAAATGAGCAGTTCTTC.

CDR3 DNA: TGCAGTGCTAGGGGCCTAGAGGTTTGGGAGACCCAGTACTTC. Amino acid sequence: CSARGLEVWETQYF. V and J are TRBV20-1 and TRBJ2-5; no reliable D call. Looked up from germline, CDR1 is DFQATT and CDR2 is SNEGSKA (reference sequence). V was trimmed by 3 bases and J by 5 bases, leaving 16 bases between them. CDR3 length: 14 amino acids.

The table lists this clonotype with a few counts. V usage is TRBV20-1 and J usage is TRBJ2-7, with 7 nucleotides matching TRBD2. V shed 0 bases and J 2 bases; nucleotides not matched to a gene: 10. Germline V gene data show CDR1 as DFQATT and CDR2 as SNEGSKA (reference sequence). The CDR3 spans 16 residues. The CDR3 loop is CSARDWNAGETYEQYF. CDR3 sequence (DNA): TGCAGTGCTAGAGACTGGAATGCGGGGGAGACCTACGAGCAGTACTTC.

The V call is TRBV20-1, the J call TRBJ2-7; TRBD2 matches at 7 bases. Germline assignment: CDR1 DFQATT and CDR2 SNEGSKA (reference sequence). The CDR3 is 13 amino acids. The ends lost 0 bases at V and 4 bases at J; junction bases unmatched: 3. The CDR3 protein is CSAREGLGYEQYF. Written as DNA, the CDR3 is TGCAGTGCTAGAGAAGGACTAGGGTACGAGCAGTACTTC.

As to this clonotype: The junction and the germline gene differ at one end; a read error may be behind it. This sequence joins TRBV7-2 and TRBJ2-2, with 7 bases lining up with TRBD1. The CDR3 loop spans 15 amino acids. The germline gives CDR1 SGHTA, CDR2 FQGNSA. CDR3 sequence (DNA): TGTGCCTGCAGCTTAAGGGGACAGTTCACCGGGGAGCTGTTTTTT. Protein: CACSLRGQFTGELFF.

The V gene is TRBV20-1, the J gene TRBJ2-5; D perhaps matches TRBD1 (5 bases). Germline V gene data show CDR1 as DFQATT and CDR2 as SNEGSKA (reference sequence). There are 13 residues in the CDR3. The ends were cut back, 5 bases at V and 9 bases at J, with 19 bases in the middle. In DNA, the CDR3 is TGCAGTGCTTCTATTTCGACCGGCAGGGCCCAGTACTTC. It yields the protein CSASISTGRAQYF.

The genes are TRBV28 and TRBJ2-4; D uncertain. V lost 6 bases and J 0 bases, leaving 15 bases between the germline ends. Per the germline V gene, CDR1 is MDHEN and CDR2 is SYDVKM. This CDR3 has 16 amino acids. The CDR3 loop is CASSTTGSLAKNIQYF. The CDR3 DNA reads TGTGCCAGCAGCACCACCGGTAGTCTAGCCAAAAACATTCAGTACTTC.

V is TRBV6-1 and J is TRBJ2-3; 13 bases line up with TRBD2. The junction had 10 bases not matched to a gene; V was cut back by 7 bases and J by 3 bases. CDR3 length: 17 amino acids. Per the germline V gene, CDR1 is MNHNS and CDR2 is SASEGT. The CDR3 sequence: CASTLTKTSGGTDTQYF. The CDR3 bases are TGTGCCAGCACTCTAACAAAGACTAGCGGGGGGACAGATACGCAGTATTTT.

The V and J genes are TRBV6-5 and TRBJ2-7; D is possibly TRBD1 (6 bases). CDR1 and CDR2 (germline): MNHEY, SVGAGI. Trimming removed 6 bases from V and 3 bases from J, with 15 bases in between. This CDR3 is 14 amino acids long. CDR3 amino acids: CASRSPGVGYEQYF. The CDR3, as DNA: TGTGCCAGCAGGTCACCAGGGGTAGGCTACGAGCAGTACTTC.

This clonotype has at least ten counts. The chain recombines TRBV7-2 with TRBJ2-3, with TRBD2 identical over 7 bases. The CDR3 totals 16 residues. V lost 1 base and J lost 2; bases outside the gene matches: 6. Germline V gene lookup returns CDR1 SGHTA and CDR2 FQGNSA. The CDR3, as DNA: TGTGCCAGCAGCTTAGGTTCGGGGGGATACACAGATACGCAGTATTTT. Its translation: CASSLGSGGYTDTQYF.

On this clonotype: Sequence at one end of the junction differs from germline and may be a read error. V and J are TRBV7-6 and TRBJ1-5; D unresolved. Germline assignment: CDR1 SGHVS and CDR2 FNYEAQ. This CDR3 has 14 residues. The CDR3 reads CACSLAIGDQPQHF. CDR3 coding DNA: TGTGCCTGCAGCTTAGCGATCGGGGATCAGCCCCAGCATTTT.

The chain couples TRBV5-4 to TRBJ1-6, with D maybe TRBD1 (6 bases). The length of the CDR3 is 16 residues. V was clipped by 4 bases and J by 6 bases, with 17 bases between them. Germline V gene data show CDR1 as SGHNT and CDR2 as YYREEE (reference sequence). The CDR3 nucleotides are TGTGCCAGCAGCCTAAACACAGGGTACCTTAATTCACCCCTCCACTTT. Protein: CASSLNTGYLNSPLHF. Looking up the rest from reference TRBV5-4 and TRBJ1-6 gives the full variable domain: ETGVTQSPTHLIKTRGQQVTLRCSSQSGHNTVSWYQQALGQGPQFIFQYYREEENGRGNFPPRFSGLQFPNYSSELNVNALELDDSALYLCASSLNTGYLNSPLHFGNGTRLTVT.

The chain couples TRBV6-6 to TRBJ2-1; no definite D call. V lost 5 bases and J lost 3, with 14 bases in between. The CDR3 length is 15 residues. Looked up from germline, CDR1 is MNHNY and CDR2 is SVGAGI (reference sequence). CDR3 sequence reads: CASSVDGNSYNEQFF. DNA of the CDR3: TGTGCCAGCAGTGTGGACGGAAATAGCTACAATGAGCAGTTCTTC.

This clonotype has only a few counts. The rearrangement joins TRBV12-3 or TRBV12-4 to TRBJ1-2, with D unresolved. This CDR3 region has 13 residues. V shed 3 bases and J shed 1 base, with 6 bases lying between them. Here the CDR3 reads CASSFTDNYGYTF. The CDR3 DNA follows: TGTGCCAGCAGTTTCACGGATAACTATGGCTACACCTTC.

The CDR3 DNA reads TGTGCCATCAGCGGGACTAGCGGGGGGCCGAGCTCCTACGAGCAGTACTTC. It codes for CAISGTSGGPSSYEQYF. V usage is TRBV10-3 and J usage is TRBJ2-7; 15 bases fit TRBD2. There are 17 residues in the CDR3. The germline V gene has CDR1 ENHRY and CDR2 SYGVKD. V lost 6 bases, J lost 0 bases, and 6 bases stayed unmatched.

The chain combines TRBV19 with TRBJ2-3; the D gene is possibly TRBD1 (5 bases). V was pared by 6 bases and J by 6 bases, with 16 bases between. The CDR3 loop spans 14 amino acids. Germline CDR1 reads LNHDA; CDR2 reads SQIVND (reference sequence). CDR3 in amino acids: CASRRRQNSDTQYF. The CDR3, as DNA: TGTGCCAGTAGAAGGAGACAGAACAGTGATACGCAGTATTTT.